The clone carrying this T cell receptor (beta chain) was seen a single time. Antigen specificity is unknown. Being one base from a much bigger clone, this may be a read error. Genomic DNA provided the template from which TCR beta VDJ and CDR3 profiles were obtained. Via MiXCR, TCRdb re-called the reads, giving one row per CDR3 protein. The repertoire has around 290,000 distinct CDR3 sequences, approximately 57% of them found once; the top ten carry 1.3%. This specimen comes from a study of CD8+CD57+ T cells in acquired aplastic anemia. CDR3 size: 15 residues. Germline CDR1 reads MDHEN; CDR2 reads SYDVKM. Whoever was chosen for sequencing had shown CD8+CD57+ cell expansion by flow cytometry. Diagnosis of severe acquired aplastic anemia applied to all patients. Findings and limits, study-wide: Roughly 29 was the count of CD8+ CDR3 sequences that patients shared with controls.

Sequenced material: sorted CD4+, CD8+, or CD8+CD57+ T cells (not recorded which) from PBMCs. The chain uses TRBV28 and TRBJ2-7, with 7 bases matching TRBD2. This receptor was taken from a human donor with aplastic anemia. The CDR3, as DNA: TGTGCCAGCAGTTCTCCGACTAGCACCTCCTACGGGCAGTACTTC. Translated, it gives CASSSPTSTSYGQYF.